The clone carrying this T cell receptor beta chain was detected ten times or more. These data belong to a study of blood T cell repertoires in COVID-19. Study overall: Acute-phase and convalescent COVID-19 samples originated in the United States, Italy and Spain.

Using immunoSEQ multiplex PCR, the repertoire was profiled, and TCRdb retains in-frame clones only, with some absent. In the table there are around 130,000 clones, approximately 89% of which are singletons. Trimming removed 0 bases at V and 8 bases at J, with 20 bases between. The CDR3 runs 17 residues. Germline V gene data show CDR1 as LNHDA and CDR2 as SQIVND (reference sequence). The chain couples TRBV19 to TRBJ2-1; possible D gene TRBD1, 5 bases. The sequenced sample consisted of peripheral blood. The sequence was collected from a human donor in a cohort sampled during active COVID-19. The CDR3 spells CASSIDQGEFRVYEQFF. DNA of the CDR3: TGTGCCAGTAGTATAGATCAGGGCGAGTTTCGGGTGTATGAGCAGTTCTTC.